This record looks at one T cell receptor beta chain sequence and its context. The sample comes from a study of cytomegalovirus exposure and HLA in healthy donors. The CDR3 is 14 residues long. Germline V lookup: CDR1 SGHRS, CDR2 YFSETQ. The junction had 5 bases not matched to a gene; V was cut back by 0 bases and J by 5 bases. Primers for the PCR totalled 60 Vbeta and 13 Jbeta. Profiled with immunoSEQ multiplex PCR; TCRdb holds only in-frame clones, not every one. Counted here are about 120,000 clones, 74% occurring once; the ten biggest clones make up 2% to 2.5%. V usage is TRBV5-1 and J usage is TRBJ2-7; 7 bases agree with TRBD1. The sequenced material came from PBMCs. The sequence was collected from a human donor in good health. The CDR3 coding sequence is TGCGCCAGCAGCTTGGGACAGGGTCCCCACGAGCAGTACTTC. Translating gives CASSLGQGPHEQYF.